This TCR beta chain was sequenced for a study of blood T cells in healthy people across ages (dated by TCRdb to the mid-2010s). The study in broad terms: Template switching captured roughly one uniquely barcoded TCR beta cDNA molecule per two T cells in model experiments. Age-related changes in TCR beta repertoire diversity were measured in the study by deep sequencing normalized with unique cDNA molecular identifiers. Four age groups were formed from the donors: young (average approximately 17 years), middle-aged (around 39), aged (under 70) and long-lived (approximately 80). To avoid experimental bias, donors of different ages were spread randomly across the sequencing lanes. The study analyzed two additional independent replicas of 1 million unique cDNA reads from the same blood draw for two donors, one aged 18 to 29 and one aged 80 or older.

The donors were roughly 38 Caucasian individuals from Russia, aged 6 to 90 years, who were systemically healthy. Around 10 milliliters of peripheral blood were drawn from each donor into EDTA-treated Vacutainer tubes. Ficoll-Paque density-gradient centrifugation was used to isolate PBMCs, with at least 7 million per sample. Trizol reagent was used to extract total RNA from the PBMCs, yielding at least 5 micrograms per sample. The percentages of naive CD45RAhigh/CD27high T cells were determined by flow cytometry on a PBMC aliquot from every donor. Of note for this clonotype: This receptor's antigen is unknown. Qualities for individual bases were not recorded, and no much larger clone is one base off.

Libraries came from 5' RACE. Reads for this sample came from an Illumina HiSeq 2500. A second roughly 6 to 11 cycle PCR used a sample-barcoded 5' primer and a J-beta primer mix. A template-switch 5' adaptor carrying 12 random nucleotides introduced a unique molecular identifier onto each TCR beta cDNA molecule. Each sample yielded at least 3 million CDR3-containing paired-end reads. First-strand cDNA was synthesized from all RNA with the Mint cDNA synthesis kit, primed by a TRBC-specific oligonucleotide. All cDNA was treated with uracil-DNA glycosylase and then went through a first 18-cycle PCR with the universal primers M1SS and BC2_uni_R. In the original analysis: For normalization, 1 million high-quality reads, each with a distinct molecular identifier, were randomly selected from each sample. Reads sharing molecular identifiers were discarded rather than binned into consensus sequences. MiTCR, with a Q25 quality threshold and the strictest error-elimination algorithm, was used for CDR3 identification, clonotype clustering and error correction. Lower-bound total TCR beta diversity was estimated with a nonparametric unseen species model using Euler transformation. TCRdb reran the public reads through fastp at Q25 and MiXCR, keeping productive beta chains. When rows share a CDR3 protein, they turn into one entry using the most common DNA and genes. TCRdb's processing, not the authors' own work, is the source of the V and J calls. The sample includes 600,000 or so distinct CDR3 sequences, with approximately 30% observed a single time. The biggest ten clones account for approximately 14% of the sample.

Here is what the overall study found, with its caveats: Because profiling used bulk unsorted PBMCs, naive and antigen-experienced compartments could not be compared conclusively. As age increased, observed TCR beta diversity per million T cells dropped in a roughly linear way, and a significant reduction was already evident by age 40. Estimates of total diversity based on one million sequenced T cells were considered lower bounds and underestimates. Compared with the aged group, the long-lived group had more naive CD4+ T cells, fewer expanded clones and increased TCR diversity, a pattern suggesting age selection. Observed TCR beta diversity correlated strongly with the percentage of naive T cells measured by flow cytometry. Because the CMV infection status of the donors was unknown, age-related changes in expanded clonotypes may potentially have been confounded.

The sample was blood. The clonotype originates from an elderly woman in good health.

This receptor has the CDR3 CASSQGGQATLWGGYTF. In nucleotide form, the sequence is TGTGCCAGCAGCCAGGGAGGACAGGCTACGCTATGGGGGGGCTACACCTTC. The chain is made from TRBV28 and TRBJ1-2; the central 7 bases match TRBD1. V and J are trimmed by 6 bases and 8 bases, and the gene matches miss 21 bases of the junction. The CDR3 measures 17 amino acids from cysteine to phenylalanine. Only CDR3 DNA remains: 51 bases, in frame from the first base. CDR1 and CDR2, looked up from the germline V gene, are MDHEN and SYDVKM.